Listed below are T cell receptor beta chains from one sample, sequenced in a study of blood T cell repertoires in COVID-19. TCRdb's table, derived via immunoSEQ multiplex PCR, lists solely in-frame clones and lacks some. The sample has around 300,000 clones; 91% are singletons. Sequenced material: peripheral blood. The receptors originated from a woman younger than 45 with COVID-19, enrolled during active disease. Both conserved end residues are part of each CDR3.

j_gene | v_gene | CDR3aa
TRBJ1-6 | TRBV27 | CASSFGTDNSPLHF
TRBJ1-5 | TRBV6-1 | CASSEDRSNQPQHF
TRBJ1-5 | TRBV19 | CATGDLGGNQPQHF
TRBJ1-1 | TRBV3-1/TRBV3-2 | CASSQDVGHSNTEAFF
TRBJ1-5 | TRBV2 | CASRAGISDNQPQHF
TRBJ2-2 | TRBV7-9 | CASSFLAQTGELFF
TRBJ2-3 | TRBV27 | CASSLLAGTDTQYF
TRBJ1-5 | TRBV27 | CASSLQGINQPQHF
TRBJ2-2 | TRBV27 | CASSFRNTGELFF
TRBJ2-1 | TRBV29-1 | CSVEDPDRSSYNEQFF
TRBJ2-7 | TRBV5-8 | CASTLNTRTGGEQYF
TRBJ2-1 | TRBV13 | CASSPYSGRAVREQFF
TRBJ2-2 | TRBV5-4 | CASSFGLVTTGRELFF
TRBJ1-1 | TRBV5-1 | CASSSELNTEAFF
TRBJ2-1 | TRBV2 | CASSIGTRRGFF
TRBJ2-5 | TRBV7-9 | CASSLAGVETQYF
TRBJ1-5 | TRBV19 | CASSGSGTEYNQPQHF
TRBJ2-3 | TRBV3-1/TRBV3-2 | CASSRGTSGRGMADTQYF
TRBJ2-1 | TRBV27 | CASSFAGVIYNEQFF
TRBJ2-2 | TRBV7-3 | CASSYQGRTGELFF
TRBJ1-1 | TRBV20-1 | CSARGPTEAFF
TRBJ2-1 | TRBV19 | CATLPLGGEQFF
TRBJ1-2 | TRBV5-1 | CASEPGTEALTYGYTF
TRBJ1-3 | TRBV19 | CASSNQGPGNTIYF
TRBJ1-1 | TRBV7-3 | CASSQSGGAITEAFF
TRBJ2-3 | TRBV19 | CASSATGTVVRDTQYF